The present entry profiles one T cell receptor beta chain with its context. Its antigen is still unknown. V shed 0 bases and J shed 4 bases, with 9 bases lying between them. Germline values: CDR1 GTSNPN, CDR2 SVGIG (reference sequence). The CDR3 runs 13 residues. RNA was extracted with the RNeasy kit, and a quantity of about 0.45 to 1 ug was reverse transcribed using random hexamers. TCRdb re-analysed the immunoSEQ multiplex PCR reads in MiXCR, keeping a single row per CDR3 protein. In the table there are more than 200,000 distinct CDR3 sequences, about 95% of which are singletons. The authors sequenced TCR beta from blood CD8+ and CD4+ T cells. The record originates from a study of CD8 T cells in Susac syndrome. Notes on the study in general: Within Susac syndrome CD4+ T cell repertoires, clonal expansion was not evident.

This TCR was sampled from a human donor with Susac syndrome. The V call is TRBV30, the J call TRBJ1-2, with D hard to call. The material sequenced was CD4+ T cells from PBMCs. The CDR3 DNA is TGTGCCTGGAGTGTAGCAGCATTCTATGGCTACACCTTC. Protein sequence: CAWSVAAFYGYTF.